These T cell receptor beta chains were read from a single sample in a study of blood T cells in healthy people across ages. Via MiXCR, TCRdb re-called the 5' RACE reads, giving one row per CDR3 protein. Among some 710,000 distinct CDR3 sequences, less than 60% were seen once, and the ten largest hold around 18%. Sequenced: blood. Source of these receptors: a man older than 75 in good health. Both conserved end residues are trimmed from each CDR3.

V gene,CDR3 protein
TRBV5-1,TSSLEGAYEQF
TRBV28,ASRERNQPQH
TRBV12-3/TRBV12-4,ASSSSSDITDTQY
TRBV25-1,ASSDSYQETQY
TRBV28,ASSPSGYTDTQY
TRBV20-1,SAREVAGANVLT
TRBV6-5,ASSFSGLAGPDTQY
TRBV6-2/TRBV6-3,ASSNQGPEAF
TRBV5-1,ASSLAGRLANVLT
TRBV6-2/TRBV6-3,ASSYSWASTQY
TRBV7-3,ASSLEGPIAHEQY
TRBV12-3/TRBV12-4,ASGSQGTGELF
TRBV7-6,ASSLSSARLAGYNEQY
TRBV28,ASSLFPGSPPETQY
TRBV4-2,ASSQPPSGQGPVEQY
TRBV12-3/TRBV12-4,ASSSLAGDGETQY
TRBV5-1,ASSLEAGPQETQY
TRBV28,ASSSQGSPYNEQF
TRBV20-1,SASNRPIVGGRANEQF
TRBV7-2,ASSLAQGAYERY
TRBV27,ASSLFSSNQPQH
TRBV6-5,ASRGASGGYNKQF
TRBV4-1,ASSQDRVLAEDTDTQY
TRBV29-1,SAARSGGGGEQF
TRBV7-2,ASSYLGLAGADTQY
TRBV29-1,SVEITASSRVEQY
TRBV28,ASRVSGSKETQY
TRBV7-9,ASRTGAGANTGELF
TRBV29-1,SVSGSSTDTQY
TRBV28,ASGSRSYEQY
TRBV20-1,SAPRDTGQDTQY
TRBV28,ASRLSGTGAYEQY
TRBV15,ATSRALRQGSDTQY
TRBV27,ASSKPGQGADTQY
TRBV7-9,ASSMGLAGGDTDTQY
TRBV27,ASNPGHGGLETQY
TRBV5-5,ASSFPTGREDTQY
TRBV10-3,AISEQSSYNEQF
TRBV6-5,ASSSISGRAHNEQF
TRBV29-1,SVVPRTETVYEQY
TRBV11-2,ASSLYPRTDTQY
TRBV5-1,ASSFQTGNSPLH
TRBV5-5,ASSLEGFDSGANVLT
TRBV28,ASSLQGALLETQY
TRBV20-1,SARDARNPRSYEQY
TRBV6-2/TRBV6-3,ASSYDGGTSLDTQY